This entry lists 20 T cell receptor beta chains sequenced from one sample in a study of blood T cell repertoires in COVID-19. Sequenced by immunoSEQ multiplex PCR; TCRdb stores in-frame clones only, minus some. This sample has about 130,000 clones, with 65% to 85% found just once. Source material: peripheral blood. These receptors all stem from a young man with COVID-19, enrolled during active disease.

This clone was counted many times. V and J are TRBV5-4 and TRBJ1-6, with 9 bases that match TRBD1. The CDR3 covers 13 residues. Germline-derived CDR1 and CDR2 are SGHNT and YYREEE (reference sequence). Losses at the gene ends were 4 bases for V and 10 bases for J; bases not matched to a gene: 3. The CDR3 coding sequence is TGTGCCAGCAGCCGGGACAGGGACTCACCCCTCCACTTT. As protein: CASSRDRDSPLHF.

This chain uses TRBV5-8 with TRBJ2-3; 11 nucleotides agree with TRBD2. The CDR3 contains 17 residues. The trim removed 0 bases at V and 2 bases at J, leaving 5 bases unmatched. Germline CDR1 is SGHTS and CDR2 is YDEGEE. The DNA of the CDR3 is TGTGCCAGCAGCTTGGCTCGACTAGCGGGGCACACAGATACGCAGTATTTT. It is translated as CASSLARLAGHTDTQYF.

The rearrangement links TRBV13 to TRBJ2-7; weak D call: TRBD2 (6 bases). CDR1 PRHDT and CDR2 FYEKMQ come from the germline V gene (reference sequence). The CDR3 covers 15 residues. V lost 5 bases and J lost 1, with 15 bases in between. In nucleotides, the CDR3 is TGTGCCAGCAGCACGACGGAGGGGCTTTCCTACGAGCAGTACTTC. Its translation is CASSTTEGLSYEQYF. Based on the CDR3 plus reference TRBV13 and TRBJ2-7, the full variable domain is AAGVIQSPRHLIKEKRETATLKCYPIPRHDTVYWYQQGPGQDPQFLISFYEKMQSDKGSIPDRFSAQQFSDYHSELNMSSLELGDSALYFCASSTTEGLSYEQYFGPGTRLTVT.

The chain uses TRBV11-3 and TRBJ2-7; a possible D gene is TRBD2 (5 bases). The length of the CDR3 is 15 residues. V was trimmed by 2 bases and J by 0 bases, leaving 11 bases between them. CDR1 is SGHNT and CDR2 is YENEEA in the germline V gene. DNA of the CDR3: TGTGCCAGCAGCTTACTCGGACTCGGCTCCTACGAGCAGTACTTC. Translation: CASSLLGLGSYEQYF.

The rearrangement uses TRBV5-1 and TRBJ2-3, with no clear D. From germline, CDR1 is SGHRS and CDR2 YFSETQ. The CDR3 covers 16 residues. Deletions cut 0 bases from V and 0 bases from J, with 11 bases between. DNA of the CDR3: TGCGCCAGCAGCTTGGGGTCTACCTCAAGCACAGATACGCAGTATTTT. Residues: CASSLGSTSSTDTQYF. The entire variable domain, with the rest obtained from reference TRBV5-1 and TRBJ2-3, is as follows: KAGVTQTPRYLIKTRGQQVTLSCSPISGHRSVSWYQQTPGQGLQFLFEYFSETQRNKGNFPGRFSGRQFSNSRSEMNVSTLELGDSALYLCASSLGSTSSTDTQYFGPGTRLTVL.

The rearrangement uses TRBV7-9 and TRBJ1-4; no clear D gene. The V and J ends lost 0 bases and 6 bases respectively, with 17 bases between them. Germline assignment: CDR1 SEHNR and CDR2 FQNEAQ (reference sequence). This CDR3 spans 17 amino acids. The CDR3 spells CASSLARTPQLHEKLFF. The CDR3 DNA follows: TGTGCCAGCAGCTTAGCGAGAACTCCTCAACTGCATGAAAAACTGTTTTTT.

This chain uses TRBV27 with TRBJ2-1, with TRBD1 identical over 9 bases. This CDR3 spans 15 amino acids. The J segment lost 3 bases and the V segment lost 6 bases, leaving 6 bases of the junction unmatched. Germline V gene data show CDR1 as MNHEY and CDR2 as SMNVEV (reference sequence). CDR3 in DNA: TGTGCCAGCAGGCTACAGGGGGCAAACTACAATGAGCAGTTCTTC. It encodes CASRLQGANYNEQFF.

This clone was detected only a few times. This chain links TRBV30 with TRBJ2-1, with D possibly being TRBD1 (6 bases). The V and J ends lost 4 bases and 15 bases respectively, with 22 bases between them. Germline V lookup: CDR1 GTSNPN, CDR2 SVGIG (reference sequence). CDR3 size: 13 residues. The CDR3 bases are TGTGCCTGGAATATGGACAGAAGTGCGGTACGGTTCTTC. Protein: CAWNMDRSAVRFF.

The chain employs TRBV6-4 and TRBJ1-4; 8 bases map to TRBD1. Germline-derived CDR1 and CDR2 are MRHNA and SNTAGT. The CDR3 spans 14 residues. V was pared by 7 bases and J by 8 bases, with 9 bases of the junction left unmatched. This chain's CDR3 is CASTIRGREEKLFF. The CDR3 nucleotides are TGTGCCAGCACTATCAGGGGGCGAGAAGAAAAACTGTTTTTT.

This clone showed up just a few times. The rearrangement uses TRBV6-5 and TRBJ1-4, with TRBD1 identical over 9 bases. In germline, CDR1 is MNHEY, CDR2 SVGAGI. The CDR3 length is 14 residues. J gave up 5 bases and V 7 bases, and 5 bases lay outside the gene matches. CDR3 sequence (DNA): TGTGCCAGCAACCGACAGGGGGTGAATGAAAAACTGTTTTTT. It yields the protein CASNRQGVNEKLFF.

This clone was detected only once. The V and J genes are TRBV27 and TRBJ2-2; D gene unclear. Germline V lookup: CDR1 MNHEY, CDR2 SMNVEV (reference sequence). Trimming removed 3 bases from V and 8 bases from J, with 19 bases in between. The CDR3 consists of 16 residues. The CDR3 DNA follows: TGTGCCAGCAGTTTCTTCAAAACAGTTTCCTGGGGGGAGCTGTTTTTT. Protein product: CASSFFKTVSWGELFF.

A single count supports this clone. The chain recombines TRBV11-2 with TRBJ2-7, with 10 bases identical to TRBD2. The J segment lost 4 bases and the V segment lost 5 bases, leaving 8 bases of the junction unmatched. Germline loops: CDR1 SGHAT, CDR2 FQNNGV. The CDR3 is 15 amino acids. This CDR3 reads CASSPQREGRYEQYF. Here the CDR3 DNA reads TGTGCCAGCAGCCCACAGCGGGAGGGCCGGTACGAGCAGTACTTC.

The rearrangement joins TRBV10-3 to TRBJ2-2, with D uncertain. Germline V gene data show CDR1 as ENHRY and CDR2 as SYGVKD. This CDR3 is 16 amino acids long. Trimming pared 6 bases from V and 0 bases from J, leaving 14 bases between. This chain's CDR3 is CAISETPPANTGELFF. In DNA form, the CDR3 reads TGTGCCATCAGCGAGACACCCCCAGCGAACACCGGGGAGCTGTTTTTT.

This clone was observed at least ten times. The chain links TRBV28 to TRBJ1-5; 9 bases match TRBD1. This CDR3 is built from 15 residues. Trimming took 4 bases from V and 5 from J; bases not matched to a gene: 6. From germline, CDR1 is MDHEN and CDR2 SYDVKM. The CDR3 sequence is CASSSSGTGYQPQHF. As DNA, the CDR3 is TGTGCCAGCAGTTCCTCCGGGACAGGGTATCAGCCCCAGCATTTT.

The chain employs TRBV25-1 and TRBJ2-5; a weak D match, TRBD1 (6 bases). Trimming took off 0 bases at V and 5 bases at J, with 16 bases between the two ends. Germline assignment: CDR1 MGHDK and CDR2 SYGVNS. The CDR3 covers 16 residues. CDR3 sequence (DNA): TGTGCCAGCAGTGAATATGATAGGACAGTCGAGGAGACCCAGTACTTC. It specifies CASSEYDRTVEETQYF.

This rearrangement joins TRBV5-1 to TRBJ1-2, with 8 bases that match TRBD1. In germline, CDR1 is SGHRS, CDR2 YFSETQ. The length of the CDR3 is 14 residues. J lost 5 bases, V lost 0 bases, and 3 bases had no gene match. This CDR3 reads CASSLGQGAYGYTF. CDR3 in DNA: TGCGCCAGCAGCTTGGGGCAGGGGGCGTATGGCTACACCTTC.

The chain has TRBV9 and TRBJ2-2; the D gene is possibly TRBD2 (5 bases). Germline CDR1 is SGDLS and CDR2 is YYNGEE. The length of the CDR3 is 16 residues. Trimming stripped 2 bases from V and 0 bases from J, with 11 bases between. For the CDR3, the DNA is TGTGCCAGCAGCGTCTCTCTCGGGACGAACACCGGGGAGCTGTTTTTT. Its translation: CASSVSLGTNTGELFF.

This clone was picked up a small number of times. J is TRBJ1-6 and V is TRBV25-1; TRBD1 is a possible D gene (5 bases). Germline lookup yields CDR1 MGHDK and CDR2 SYGVNS. The length of the CDR3 is 15 residues. Trimming took 5 bases from V and 7 from J, leaving 15 bases between them. The DNA for the CDR3 is TGTGCCAGCAGTCTCGGGGGGGGAGGAAATTCACCCCTCCACTTT. This gives the protein CASSLGGGGNSPLHF.

This clone was seen more than once but under ten times. The chain employs TRBV27 and TRBJ1-2, with D unclear. Trimming stripped 0 bases from V and 8 bases from J, with 7 bases between. CDR1 is MNHEY, CDR2 SMNVEV, per germline (reference sequence). The CDR3 length is 12 residues. The CDR3 sequence: CASSLSGRGYTF. CDR3 nucleotides: TGTGCCAGCAGTTTATCAGGCAGGGGCTACACCTTC.

The chain links TRBV11-3 to TRBJ2-7, with 8 bases identical to TRBD2. V shed 2 bases and J 1 base; nucleotides not matched to a gene: 4. This CDR3 is 15 amino acids long. Germline V gene data show CDR1 as SGHNT and CDR2 as YENEEA. The chain's CDR3 is CASSLLRGASYEQYF. CDR3 DNA: TGTGCCAGCAGCTTACTGCGGGGGGCTTCCTACGAGCAGTACTTC.